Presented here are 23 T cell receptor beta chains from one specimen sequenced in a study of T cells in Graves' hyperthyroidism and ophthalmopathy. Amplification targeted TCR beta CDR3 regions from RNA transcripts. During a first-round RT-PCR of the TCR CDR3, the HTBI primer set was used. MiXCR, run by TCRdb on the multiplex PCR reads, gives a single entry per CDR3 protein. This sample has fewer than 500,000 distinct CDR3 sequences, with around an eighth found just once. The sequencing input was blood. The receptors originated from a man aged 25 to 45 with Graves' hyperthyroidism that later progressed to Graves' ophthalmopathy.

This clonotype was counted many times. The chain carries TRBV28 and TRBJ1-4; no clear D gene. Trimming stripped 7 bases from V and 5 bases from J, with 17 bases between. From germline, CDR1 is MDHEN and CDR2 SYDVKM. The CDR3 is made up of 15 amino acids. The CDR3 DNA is TGTGCCAGCACCCAAAACCCTTATGGGAATGAAAAACTGTTTTTT. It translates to CASTQNPYGNEKLFF.

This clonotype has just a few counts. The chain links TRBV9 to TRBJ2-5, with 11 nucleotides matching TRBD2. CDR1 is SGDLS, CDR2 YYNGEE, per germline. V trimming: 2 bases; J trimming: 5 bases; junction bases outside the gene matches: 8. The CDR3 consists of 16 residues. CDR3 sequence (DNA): TGTGCCAGCAGCGTTCGTAGCGGGGGGGCAGGGGAGACCCAGTACTTC. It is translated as CASSVRSGGAGETQYF.

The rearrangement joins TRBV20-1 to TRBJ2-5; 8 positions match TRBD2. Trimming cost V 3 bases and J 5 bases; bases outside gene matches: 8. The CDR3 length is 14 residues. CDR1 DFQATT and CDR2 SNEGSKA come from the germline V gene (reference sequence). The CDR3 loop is CSARRRGGRETQYF. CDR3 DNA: TGCAGTGCTAGGCGACGGGGGGGCCGGGAGACCCAGTACTTC.

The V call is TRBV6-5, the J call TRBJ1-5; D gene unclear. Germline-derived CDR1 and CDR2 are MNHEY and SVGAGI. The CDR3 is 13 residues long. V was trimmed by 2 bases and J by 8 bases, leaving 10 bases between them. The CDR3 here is CASSYSFGEPQHF. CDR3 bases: TGTGCCAGCAGTTACAGTTTCGGGGAGCCCCAGCATTTT.

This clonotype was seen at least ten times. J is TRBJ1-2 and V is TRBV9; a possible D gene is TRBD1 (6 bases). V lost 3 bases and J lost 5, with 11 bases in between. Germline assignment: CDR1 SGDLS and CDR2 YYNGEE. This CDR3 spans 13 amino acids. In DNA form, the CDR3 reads TGTGCCAGCAGCGAACAGGGATGGTATGGCTACACCTTC. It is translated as CASSEQGWYGYTF. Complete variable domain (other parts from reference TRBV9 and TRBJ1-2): DSGVTQTPKHLITATGQRVTLRCSPRSGDLSVYWYQQSLDQGLQFLIQYYNGEERAKGNILERFSAQQFPDLHSELNLSSLELGDSALYFCASSEQGWYGYTFGSGTRLTVV.

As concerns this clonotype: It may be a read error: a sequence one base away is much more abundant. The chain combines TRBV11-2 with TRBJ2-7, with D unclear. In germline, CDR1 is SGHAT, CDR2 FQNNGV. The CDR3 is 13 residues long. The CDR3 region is CASSFRQTYELYF. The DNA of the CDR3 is TGTGCCAGCAGCTTCCGGCAGACCTACGAGCTGTACTTC.

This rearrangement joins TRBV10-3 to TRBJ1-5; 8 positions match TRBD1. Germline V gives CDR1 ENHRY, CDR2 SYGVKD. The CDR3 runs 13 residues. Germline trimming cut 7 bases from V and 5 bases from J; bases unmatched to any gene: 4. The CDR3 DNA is TGTGCCATCAAAGGACAGGGAGATCAGCCCCAGCATTTT. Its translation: CAIKGQGDQPQHF.

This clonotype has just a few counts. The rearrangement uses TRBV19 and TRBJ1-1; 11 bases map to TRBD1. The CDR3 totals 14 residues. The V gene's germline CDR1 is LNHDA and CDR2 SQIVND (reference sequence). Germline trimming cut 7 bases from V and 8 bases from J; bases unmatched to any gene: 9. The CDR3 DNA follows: TGTGCCAGTAACCGGGGACAGGGGGATGGCGAAGCTTTCTTT. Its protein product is CASNRGQGDGEAFF.

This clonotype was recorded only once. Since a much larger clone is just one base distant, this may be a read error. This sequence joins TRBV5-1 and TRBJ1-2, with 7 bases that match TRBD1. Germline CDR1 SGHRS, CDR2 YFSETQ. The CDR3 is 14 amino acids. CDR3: CASGLDPGGYGYTF. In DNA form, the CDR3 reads TGCGCCAGCGGCTTGGATCCAGGGGGCTATGGCTACACCTTC.

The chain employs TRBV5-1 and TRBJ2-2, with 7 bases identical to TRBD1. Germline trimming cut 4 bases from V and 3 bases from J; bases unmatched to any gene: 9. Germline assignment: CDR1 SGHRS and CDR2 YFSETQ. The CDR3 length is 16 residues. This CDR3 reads CASSPRQGRDTGELFF. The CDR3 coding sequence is TGCGCCAGCAGCCCTAGACAGGGACGAGACACCGGGGAGCTGTTTTTT.

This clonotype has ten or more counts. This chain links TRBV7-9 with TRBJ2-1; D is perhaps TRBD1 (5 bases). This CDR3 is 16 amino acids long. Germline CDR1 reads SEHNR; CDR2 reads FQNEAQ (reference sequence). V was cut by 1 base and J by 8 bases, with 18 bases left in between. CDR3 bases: TGTGCCAGCAGCTTAGAGAGGAGACAGTTTATCCATGAGCAGTTCTTC. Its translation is CASSLERRQFIHEQFF.

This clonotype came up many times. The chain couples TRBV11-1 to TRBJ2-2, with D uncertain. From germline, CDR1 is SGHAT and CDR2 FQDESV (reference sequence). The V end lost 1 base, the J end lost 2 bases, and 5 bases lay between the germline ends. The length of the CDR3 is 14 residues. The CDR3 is CASSLVFNTGELFF. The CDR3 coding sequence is TGTGCCAGCAGCTTAGTTTTCAACACCGGGGAGCTGTTTTTT.

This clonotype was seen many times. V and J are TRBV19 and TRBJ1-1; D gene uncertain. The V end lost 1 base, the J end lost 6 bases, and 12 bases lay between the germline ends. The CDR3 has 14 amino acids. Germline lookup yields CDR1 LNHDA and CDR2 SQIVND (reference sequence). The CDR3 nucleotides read TGTGCCAGTAGTATAGGCCACTCGGCGCCTGAAGCTTTCTTT. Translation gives CASSIGHSAPEAFF.

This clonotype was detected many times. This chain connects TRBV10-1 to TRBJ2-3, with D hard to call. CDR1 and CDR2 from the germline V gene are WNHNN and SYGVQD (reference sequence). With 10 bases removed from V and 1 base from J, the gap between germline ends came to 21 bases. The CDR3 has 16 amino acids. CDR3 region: CAKETPRRGGTDTQYF. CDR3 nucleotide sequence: TGCGCCAAAGAGACGCCAAGACGTGGGGGCACAGATACGCAGTATTTT.

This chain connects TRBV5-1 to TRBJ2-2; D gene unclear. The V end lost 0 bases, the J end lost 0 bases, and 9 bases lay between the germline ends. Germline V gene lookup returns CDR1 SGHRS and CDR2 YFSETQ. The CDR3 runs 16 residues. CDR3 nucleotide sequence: TGCGCCAGCAGCTTGGCACCGAATCCGAACACCGGGGAGCTGTTTTTT. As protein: CASSLAPNPNTGELFF.

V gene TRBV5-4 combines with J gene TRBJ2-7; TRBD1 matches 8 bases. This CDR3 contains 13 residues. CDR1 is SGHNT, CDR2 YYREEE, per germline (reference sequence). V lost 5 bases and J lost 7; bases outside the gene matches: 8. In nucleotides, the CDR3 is TGTGCCAGCAGTTACCAGGGGGCCGGGGAGCAGTACTTC. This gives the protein CASSYQGAGEQYF.

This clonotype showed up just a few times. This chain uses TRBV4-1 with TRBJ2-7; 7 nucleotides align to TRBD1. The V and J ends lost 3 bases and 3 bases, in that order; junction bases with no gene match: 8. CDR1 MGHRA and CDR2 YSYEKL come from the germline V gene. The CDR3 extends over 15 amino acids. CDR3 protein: CASSQRDSSFYEQYF. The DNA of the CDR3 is TGCGCCAGCAGCCAGAGGGACAGTAGTTTCTACGAGCAGTACTTC.

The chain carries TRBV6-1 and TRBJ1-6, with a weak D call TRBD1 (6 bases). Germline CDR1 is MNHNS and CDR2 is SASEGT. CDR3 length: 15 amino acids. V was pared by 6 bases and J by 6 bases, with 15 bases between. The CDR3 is CASSPGPDSNSPLHF. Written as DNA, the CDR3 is TGTGCCAGCAGCCCCGGCCCGGACAGTAATTCACCCCTCCACTTT.

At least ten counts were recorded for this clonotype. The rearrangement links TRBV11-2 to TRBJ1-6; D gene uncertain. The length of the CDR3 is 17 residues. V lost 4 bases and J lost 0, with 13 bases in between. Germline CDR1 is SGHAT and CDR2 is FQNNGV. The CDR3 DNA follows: TGTGCCAGCAGCTCTCGAGGGAAAAGCTCCTATAATTCACCCCTCCACTTT. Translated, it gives CASSSRGKSSYNSPLHF. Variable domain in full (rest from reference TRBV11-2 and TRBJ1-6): EAGVAQSPRYKIIEKRQSVAFWCNPISGHATLYWYQQILGQGPKLLIQFQNNGVVDDSQLPKDRFSAERLKGVDSTLKIQPAKLEDSAVYLCASSSRGKSSYNSPLHFGNGTRLTVT.

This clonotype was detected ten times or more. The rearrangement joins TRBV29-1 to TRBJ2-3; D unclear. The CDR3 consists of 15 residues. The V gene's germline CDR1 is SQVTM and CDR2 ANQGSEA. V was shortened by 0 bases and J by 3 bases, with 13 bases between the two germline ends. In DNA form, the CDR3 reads TGCAGCGTTGAAGATCTTCGGGCCCCGACAGATACGCAGTATTTT. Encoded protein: CSVEDLRAPTDTQYF.

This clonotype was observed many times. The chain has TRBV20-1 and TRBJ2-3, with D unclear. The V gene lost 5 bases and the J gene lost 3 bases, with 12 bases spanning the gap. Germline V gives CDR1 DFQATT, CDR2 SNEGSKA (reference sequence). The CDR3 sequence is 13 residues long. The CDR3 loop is CSALALGTDTQYF. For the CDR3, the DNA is TGCAGTGCTTTAGCATTAGGGACAGATACGCAGTATTTT.

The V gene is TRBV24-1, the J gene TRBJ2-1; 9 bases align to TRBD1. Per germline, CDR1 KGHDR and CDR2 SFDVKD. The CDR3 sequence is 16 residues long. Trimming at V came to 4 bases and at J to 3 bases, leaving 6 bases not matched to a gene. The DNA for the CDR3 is TGTGCCACCAGTGACCTTGGACAGGGGAGCTACAATGAGCAGTTCTTC. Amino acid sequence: CATSDLGQGSYNEQFF.

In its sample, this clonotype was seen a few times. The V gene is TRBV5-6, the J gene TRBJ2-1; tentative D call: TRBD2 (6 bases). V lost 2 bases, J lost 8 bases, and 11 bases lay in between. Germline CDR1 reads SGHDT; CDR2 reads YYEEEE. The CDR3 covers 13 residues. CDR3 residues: CASSLGGSDEQFF. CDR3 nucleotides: TGTGCCAGCAGCTTAGGAGGGTCGGATGAGCAGTTCTTC.